This T cell receptor (beta chain) is from a study of blood T cell repertoires in COVID-19. Repertoires were generated with immunoSEQ multiplex PCR, while TCRdb's copy carries only in-frame clones and drops some. The sample includes some 16,000 clones, 80% to 90% of them seen just once. V was pared by 6 bases and J by 1 base, with 5 bases of the junction left unmatched. The germline V gene encodes CDR1 ENHRY and CDR2 SYGVKD. There are 16 residues in the CDR3. This sequence originates from a man aged 70-80 years in a cohort sampled during active COVID-19. The specimen sequenced was peripheral blood. The chain couples TRBV10-3 to TRBJ2-1; 11 bases map to TRBD2. CDR3 nucleotides: TGTGCCATCAGCGCCGGGACTAGCGGATCCTACAATGAGCAGTTCTTC. Its translation is CAISAGTSGSYNEQFF.